The T cell receptor (beta chain) described here comes from a study of early T cells in non-severe SARS-CoV-2 infection. In the study overall: Sequenced material consisted of bulk RNA (from unsorted whole blood), and chains were unpaired. General study points: The matching step, a VDJdb search, favored anti-spike CD8 responses and missed private and CD4 specificities.

As part of library construction, unique molecular identifiers were attached to individual cDNA molecules. MiXCR was run by TCRdb on the 5' RACE reads, yielding one entry per CDR3 protein. The table has approximately 90,000 distinct CDR3 sequences, 11% seen once. Details on this clonotype: Its antigen remains unidentified.

This CDR3 region has 15 residues. V lost 2 bases and J lost 2; bases outside the gene matches: 4. Germline V gene lookup returns CDR1 ENHRY and CDR2 SYGVKD. The sequences come from whole blood, collected at baseline. The chain has TRBV10-3 and TRBJ2-3, with TRBD2 matching over 7 bases. This clonotype originated in an adult who was a healthcare worker with PCR-confirmed SARS-CoV-2 infection or an uninfected control (not recorded which). CDR3 sequence reads: CAISEPSGDTDTQYF. CDR3 nucleotide sequence: TGTGCCATCAGTGAGCCTAGCGGAGACACAGATACGCAGTATTTT.